The rows below give T cell receptor beta chains drawn from one sample of a study of T cells after yellow fever vaccination. One entry per CDR3 protein results from TCRdb running MiXCR on the 5' RACE reads. The sample includes 360,000 or so distinct CDR3 sequences, around a tenth of them seen just once. Sequences were derived from PBMCs, sampled on the day of the first yellow fever vaccination. These receptors came from a man aged 18 to 29 who received the YFV17D yellow fever vaccine. The CDR3 runs from the conserved cysteine through the conserved F or W. The D gene is left open where the match is weak. Only some rows state a clone size, as once, few, many or a class for expanded clones.

TRBJ2-5 | TRBV7-9 | many | . | TGTGCCAGCAGCTTACAACAAGAGACCCAGTACTTC | CASSLQQETQYF
TRBJ1-1 | TRBV5-1 | . | . | TGCGCCAGCAGCCTGGACAGAGGAAGGGCTGAAGCTTTCTTT | CASSLDRGRAEAFF
TRBJ2-3 | TRBV9 | . | . | TGTGCCAGCAGCGTAGCGGTTTTCACAGATACGCAGTATTTT | CASSVAVFTDTQYF
TRBJ2-1 | TRBV5-1 | few | TRBD2 | TGCGCCAGCAGCCTGGGACTAGCGGGGGCGCTGAATGAGCAGTTCTTC | CASSLGLAGALNEQFF
TRBJ2-7 | TRBV7-2 | many | . | TGTGCCAGCAGCTTAGGCAGGGCCTACGAGCAGTACTTC | CASSLGRAYEQYF
TRBJ1-2 | TRBV12-3/TRBV12-4 | few | . | TGTGCCAGCAGTTTCGGTCCGGAGGGGGGATACACCTTC | CASSFGPEGGYTF
TRBJ2-4 | TRBV15 | many | . | TGTGCCACCAGCAGAGATCCCGAGTCGAGAAACATTCAGTACTTC | CATSRDPESRNIQYF
TRBJ2-1 | TRBV7-2 | . | . | TGTGCCAGCAGCCCCCCCATCGGACAGCTACCGCTCTTC | CASSPPIGQLPLF
TRBJ2-1 | TRBV28 | few | TRBD1 | TGTGCCAGCAGTCTAGGACAGGGGGCCCTCAATGAGCAGTTCTTC | CASSLGQGALNEQFF
TRBJ2-3 | TRBV18 | . | . | TGTGCCAGCTCACCACCGTCACTAGATACGCAGTATTTT | CASSPPSLDTQYF
TRBJ1-5 | TRBV20-1 | . | . | TGCAGTGCCCCTCGCTCGGGGGATGGCAATCAGCCCCAGCATTTT | CSAPRSGDGNQPQHF